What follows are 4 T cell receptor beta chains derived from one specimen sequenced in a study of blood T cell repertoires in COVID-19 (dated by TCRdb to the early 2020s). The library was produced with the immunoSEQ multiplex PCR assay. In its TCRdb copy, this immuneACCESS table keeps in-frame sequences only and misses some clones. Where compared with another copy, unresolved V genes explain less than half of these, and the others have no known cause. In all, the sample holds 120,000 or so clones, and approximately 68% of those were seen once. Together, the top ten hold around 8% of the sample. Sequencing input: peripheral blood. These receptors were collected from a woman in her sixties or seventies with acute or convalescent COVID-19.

CDR3 region: CASSQVGQGPYNEQFF. CDR3 sequence (DNA): TGTGCCAGCAGCCAAGTAGGGCAGGGCCCCTACAATGAGCAGTTCTTC. This chain connects TRBV3-1 (or the pseudogene TRBV3-2) to TRBJ2-1; a possible D gene is TRBD1 (5 bases). Trimming pared 1 base from V and 2 bases from J, leaving 12 bases between. This CDR3 has 16 residues. Germline CDR1 is LGHDT and CDR2 is YNNKEL (reference sequence).

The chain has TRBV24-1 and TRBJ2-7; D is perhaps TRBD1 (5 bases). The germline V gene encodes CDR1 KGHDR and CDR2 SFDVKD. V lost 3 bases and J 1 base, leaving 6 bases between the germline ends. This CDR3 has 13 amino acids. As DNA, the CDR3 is TGTGCCACCAGTGATCCAGGGTCCTACGAGCAGTACTTC. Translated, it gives CATSDPGSYEQYF.

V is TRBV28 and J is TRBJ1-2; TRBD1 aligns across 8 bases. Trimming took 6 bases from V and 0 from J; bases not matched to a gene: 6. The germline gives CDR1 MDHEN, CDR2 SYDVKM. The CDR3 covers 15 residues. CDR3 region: CASRYPTGANYGYTF. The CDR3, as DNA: TGTGCCAGCAGATACCCGACAGGGGCTAACTATGGCTACACCTTC.

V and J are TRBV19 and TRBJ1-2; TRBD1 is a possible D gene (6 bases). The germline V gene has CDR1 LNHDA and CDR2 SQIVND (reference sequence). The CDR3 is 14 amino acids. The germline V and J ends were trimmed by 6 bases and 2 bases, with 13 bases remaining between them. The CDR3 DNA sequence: TGTGCCAGTAGGCCACAGGGAGGGAACTATGGCTACACCTTC. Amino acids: CASRPQGGNYGYTF.